This TCR beta chain was profiled in a study of cytomegalovirus exposure and HLA in healthy donors. There are a few counts of this clone. Trimming cost V 4 bases and J 6 bases, with 13 bases left between them. Germline V lookup: CDR1 SGHRS, CDR2 YFSETQ. The CDR3 consists of 14 residues. It was with 60 Vbeta and 13 Jbeta primers that the PCR ran. TCRdb's copy holds only in-frame clones and misses some; the assay was immunoSEQ multiplex PCR. The sample has around 200,000 clones, around 70% seen once. This receptor was identified in a man between 35 and 55 years old in good health and CMV-seropositive. V and J are TRBV5-1 and TRBJ1-4; TRBD1 is a possible D gene (5 bases). The sequenced material came from PBMCs. DNA of the CDR3: TGCGCCAGCAGCAGGGGACGGGGGGATGAAAAACTGTTTTTT. Its protein is CASSRGRGDEKLFF.